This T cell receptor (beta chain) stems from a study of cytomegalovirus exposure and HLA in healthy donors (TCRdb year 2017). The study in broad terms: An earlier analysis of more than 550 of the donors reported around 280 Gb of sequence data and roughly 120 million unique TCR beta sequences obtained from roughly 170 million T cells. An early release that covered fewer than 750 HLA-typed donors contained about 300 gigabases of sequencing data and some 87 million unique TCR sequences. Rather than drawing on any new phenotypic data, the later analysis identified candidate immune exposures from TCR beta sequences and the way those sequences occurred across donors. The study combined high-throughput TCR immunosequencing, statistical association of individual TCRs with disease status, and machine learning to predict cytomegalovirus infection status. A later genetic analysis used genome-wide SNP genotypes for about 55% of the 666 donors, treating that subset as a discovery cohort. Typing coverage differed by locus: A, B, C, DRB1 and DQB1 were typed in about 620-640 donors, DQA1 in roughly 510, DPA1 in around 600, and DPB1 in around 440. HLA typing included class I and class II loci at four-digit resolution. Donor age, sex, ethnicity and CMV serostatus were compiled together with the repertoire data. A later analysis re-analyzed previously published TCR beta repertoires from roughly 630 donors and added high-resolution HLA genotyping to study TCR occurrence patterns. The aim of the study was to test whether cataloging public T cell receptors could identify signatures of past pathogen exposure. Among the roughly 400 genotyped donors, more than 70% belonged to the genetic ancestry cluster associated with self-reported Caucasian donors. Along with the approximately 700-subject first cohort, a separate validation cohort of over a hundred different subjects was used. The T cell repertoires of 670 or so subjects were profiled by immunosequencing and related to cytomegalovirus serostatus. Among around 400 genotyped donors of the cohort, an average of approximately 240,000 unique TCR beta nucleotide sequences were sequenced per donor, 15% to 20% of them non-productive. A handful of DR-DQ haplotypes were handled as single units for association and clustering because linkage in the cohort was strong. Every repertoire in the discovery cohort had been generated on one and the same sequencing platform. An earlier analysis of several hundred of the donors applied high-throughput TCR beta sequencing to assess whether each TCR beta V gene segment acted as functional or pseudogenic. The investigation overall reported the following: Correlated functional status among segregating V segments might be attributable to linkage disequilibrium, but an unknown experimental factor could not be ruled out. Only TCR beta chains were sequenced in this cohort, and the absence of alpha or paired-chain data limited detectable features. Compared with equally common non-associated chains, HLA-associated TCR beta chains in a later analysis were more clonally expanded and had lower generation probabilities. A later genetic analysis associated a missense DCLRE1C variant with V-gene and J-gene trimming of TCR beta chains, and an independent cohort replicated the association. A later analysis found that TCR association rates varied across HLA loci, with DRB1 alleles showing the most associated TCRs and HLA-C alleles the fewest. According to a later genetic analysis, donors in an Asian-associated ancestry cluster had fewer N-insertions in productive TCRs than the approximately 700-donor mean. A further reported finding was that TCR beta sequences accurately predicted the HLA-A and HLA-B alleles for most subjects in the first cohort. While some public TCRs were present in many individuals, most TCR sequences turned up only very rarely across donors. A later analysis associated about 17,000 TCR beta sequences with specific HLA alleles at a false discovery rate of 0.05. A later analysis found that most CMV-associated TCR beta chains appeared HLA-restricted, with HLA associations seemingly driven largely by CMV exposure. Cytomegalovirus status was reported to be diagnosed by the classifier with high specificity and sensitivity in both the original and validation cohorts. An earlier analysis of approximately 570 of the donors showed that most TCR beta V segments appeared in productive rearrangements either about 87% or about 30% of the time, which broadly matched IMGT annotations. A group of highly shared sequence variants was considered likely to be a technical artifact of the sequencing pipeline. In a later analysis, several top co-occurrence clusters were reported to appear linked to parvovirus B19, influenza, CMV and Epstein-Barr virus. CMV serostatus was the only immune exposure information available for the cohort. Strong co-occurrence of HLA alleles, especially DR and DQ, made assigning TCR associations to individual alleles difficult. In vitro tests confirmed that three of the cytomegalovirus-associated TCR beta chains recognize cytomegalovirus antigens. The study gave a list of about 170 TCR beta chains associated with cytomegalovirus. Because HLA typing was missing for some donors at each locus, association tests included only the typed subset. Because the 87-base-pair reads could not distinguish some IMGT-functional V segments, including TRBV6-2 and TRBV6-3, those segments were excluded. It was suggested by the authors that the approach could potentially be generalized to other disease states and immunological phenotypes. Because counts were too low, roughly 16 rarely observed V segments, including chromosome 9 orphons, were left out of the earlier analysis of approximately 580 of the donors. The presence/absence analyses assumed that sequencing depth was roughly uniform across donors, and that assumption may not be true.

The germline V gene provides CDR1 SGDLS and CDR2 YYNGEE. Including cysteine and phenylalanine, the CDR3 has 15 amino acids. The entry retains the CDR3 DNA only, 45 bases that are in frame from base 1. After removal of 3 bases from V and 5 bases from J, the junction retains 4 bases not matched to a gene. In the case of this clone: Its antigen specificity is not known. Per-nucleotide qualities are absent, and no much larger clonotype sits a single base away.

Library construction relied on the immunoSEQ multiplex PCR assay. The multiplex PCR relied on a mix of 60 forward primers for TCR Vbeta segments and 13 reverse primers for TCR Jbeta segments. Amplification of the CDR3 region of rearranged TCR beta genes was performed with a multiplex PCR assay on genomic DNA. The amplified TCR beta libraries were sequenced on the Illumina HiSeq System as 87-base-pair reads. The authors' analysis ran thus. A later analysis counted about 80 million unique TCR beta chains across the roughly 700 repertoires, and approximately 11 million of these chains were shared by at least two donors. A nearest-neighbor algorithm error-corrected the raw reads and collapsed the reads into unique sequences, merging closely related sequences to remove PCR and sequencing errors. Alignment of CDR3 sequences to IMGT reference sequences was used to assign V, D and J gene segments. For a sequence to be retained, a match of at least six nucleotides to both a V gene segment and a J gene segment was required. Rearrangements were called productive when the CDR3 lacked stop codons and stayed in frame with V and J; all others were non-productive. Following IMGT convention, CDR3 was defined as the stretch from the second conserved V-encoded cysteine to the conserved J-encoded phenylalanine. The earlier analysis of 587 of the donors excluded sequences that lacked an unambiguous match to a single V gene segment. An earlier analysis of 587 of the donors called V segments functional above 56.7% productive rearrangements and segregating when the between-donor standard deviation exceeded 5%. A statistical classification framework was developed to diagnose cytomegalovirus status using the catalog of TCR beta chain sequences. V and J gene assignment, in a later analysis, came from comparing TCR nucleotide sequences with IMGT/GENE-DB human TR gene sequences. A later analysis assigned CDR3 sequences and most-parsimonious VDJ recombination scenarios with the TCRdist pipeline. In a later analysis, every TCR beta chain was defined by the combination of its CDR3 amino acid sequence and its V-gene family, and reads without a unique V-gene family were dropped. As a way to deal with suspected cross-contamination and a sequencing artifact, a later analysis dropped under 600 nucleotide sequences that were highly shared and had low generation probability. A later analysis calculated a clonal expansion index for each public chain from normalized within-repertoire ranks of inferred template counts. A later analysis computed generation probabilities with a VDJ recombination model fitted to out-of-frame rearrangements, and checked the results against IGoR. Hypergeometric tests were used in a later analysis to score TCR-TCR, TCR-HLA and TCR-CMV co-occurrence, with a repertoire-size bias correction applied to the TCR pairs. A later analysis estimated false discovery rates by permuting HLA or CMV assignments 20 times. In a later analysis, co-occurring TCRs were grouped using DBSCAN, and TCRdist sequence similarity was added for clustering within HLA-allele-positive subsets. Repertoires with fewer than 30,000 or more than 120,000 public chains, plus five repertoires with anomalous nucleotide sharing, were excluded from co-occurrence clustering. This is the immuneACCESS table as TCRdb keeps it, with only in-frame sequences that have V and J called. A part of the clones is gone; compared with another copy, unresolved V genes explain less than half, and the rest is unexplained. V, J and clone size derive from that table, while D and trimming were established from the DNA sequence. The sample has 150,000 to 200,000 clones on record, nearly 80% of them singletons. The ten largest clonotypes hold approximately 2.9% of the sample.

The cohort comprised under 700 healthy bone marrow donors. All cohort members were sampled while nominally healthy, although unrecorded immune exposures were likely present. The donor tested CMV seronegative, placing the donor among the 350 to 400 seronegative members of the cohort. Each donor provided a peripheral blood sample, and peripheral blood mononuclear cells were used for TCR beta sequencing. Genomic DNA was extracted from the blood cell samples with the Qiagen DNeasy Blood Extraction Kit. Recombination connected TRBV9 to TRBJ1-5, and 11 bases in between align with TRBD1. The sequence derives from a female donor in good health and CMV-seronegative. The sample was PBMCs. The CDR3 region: CASSGPGQGDQPQHF. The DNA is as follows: TGTGCCAGCAGCGGACCGGGACAGGGGGATCAGCCCCAGCATTTT.